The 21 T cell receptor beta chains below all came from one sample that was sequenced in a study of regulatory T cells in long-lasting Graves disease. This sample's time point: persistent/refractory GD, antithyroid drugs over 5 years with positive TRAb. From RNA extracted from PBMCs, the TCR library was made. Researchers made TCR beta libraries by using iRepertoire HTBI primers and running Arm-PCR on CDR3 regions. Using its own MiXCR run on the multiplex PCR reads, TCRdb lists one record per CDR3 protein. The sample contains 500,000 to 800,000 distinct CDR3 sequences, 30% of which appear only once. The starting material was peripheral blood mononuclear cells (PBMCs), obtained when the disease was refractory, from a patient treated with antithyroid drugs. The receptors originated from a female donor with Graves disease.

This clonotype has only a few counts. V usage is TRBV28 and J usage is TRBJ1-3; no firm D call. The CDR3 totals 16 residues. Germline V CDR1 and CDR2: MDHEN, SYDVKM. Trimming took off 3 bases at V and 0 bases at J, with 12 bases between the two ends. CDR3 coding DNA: TGTGCCAGCAGTTTTCACCAGCGGCACTCTGGAAACACCATATATTTT. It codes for CASSFHQRHSGNTIYF.

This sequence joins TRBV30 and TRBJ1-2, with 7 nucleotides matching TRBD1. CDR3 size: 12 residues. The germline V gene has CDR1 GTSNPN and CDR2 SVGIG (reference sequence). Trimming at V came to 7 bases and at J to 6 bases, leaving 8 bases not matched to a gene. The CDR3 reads CASPQGIHGYTF. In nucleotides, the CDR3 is TGTGCCTCACCACAGGGGATACATGGCTACACCTTC.

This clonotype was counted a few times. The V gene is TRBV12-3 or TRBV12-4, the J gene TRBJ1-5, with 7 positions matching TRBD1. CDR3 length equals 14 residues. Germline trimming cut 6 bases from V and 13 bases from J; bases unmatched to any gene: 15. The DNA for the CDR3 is TGTGCCAGCAGCCGGACAGGTGAAGGCCCTGATCAGCATTTT. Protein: CASSRTGEGPDQHF.

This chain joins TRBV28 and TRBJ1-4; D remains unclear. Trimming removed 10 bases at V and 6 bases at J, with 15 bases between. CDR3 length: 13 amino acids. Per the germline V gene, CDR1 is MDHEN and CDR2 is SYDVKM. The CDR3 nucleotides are TGTGCCACCTCTAGGACGTGGGATGAAAAACTGTTTTTT. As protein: CATSRTWDEKLFF.

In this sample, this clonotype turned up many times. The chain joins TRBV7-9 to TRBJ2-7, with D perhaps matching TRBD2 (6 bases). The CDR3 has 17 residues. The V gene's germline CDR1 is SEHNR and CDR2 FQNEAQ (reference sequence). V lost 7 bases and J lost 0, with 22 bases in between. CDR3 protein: CASTNGGRHPSSYEQYF. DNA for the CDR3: TGTGCCAGCACAAACGGGGGTCGACACCCGAGCTCCTACGAGCAGTACTTC.

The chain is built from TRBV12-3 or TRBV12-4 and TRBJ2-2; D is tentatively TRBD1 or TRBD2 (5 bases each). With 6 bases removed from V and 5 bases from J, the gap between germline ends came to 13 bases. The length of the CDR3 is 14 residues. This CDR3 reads CASREGLPTGELFF. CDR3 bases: TGTGCCAGCAGAGAGGGGCTACCAACCGGGGAGCTGTTTTTT.

The CDR3 nucleotides read TGTGCCAGCGGCAGACAGGGGGCCAACTACGAGCAGTACTTC. As protein: CASGRQGANYEQYF. The rearrangement joins TRBV7-9 to TRBJ2-7; 10 nucleotides line up with TRBD1. The length of the CDR3 is 14 residues. Looked up from germline, CDR1 is SEHNR and CDR2 is FQNEAQ (reference sequence). The ends lost 8 bases at V and 3 bases at J; junction bases unmatched: 7.

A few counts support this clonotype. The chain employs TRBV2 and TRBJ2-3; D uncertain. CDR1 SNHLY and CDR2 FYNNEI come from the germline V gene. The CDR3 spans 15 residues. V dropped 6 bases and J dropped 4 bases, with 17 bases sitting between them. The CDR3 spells CASRRREAFPDTQYF. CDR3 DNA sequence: TGTGCCAGCAGGCGAAGAGAGGCCTTCCCAGATACGCAGTATTTT.

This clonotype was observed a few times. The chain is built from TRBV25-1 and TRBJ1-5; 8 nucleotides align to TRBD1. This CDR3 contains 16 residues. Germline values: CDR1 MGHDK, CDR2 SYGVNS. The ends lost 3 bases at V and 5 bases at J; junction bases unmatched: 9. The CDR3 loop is CASSDRTGRNDQPQHF. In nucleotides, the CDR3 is TGTGCCAGCAGTGATCGGACAGGGAGGAATGATCAGCCCCAGCATTTT.

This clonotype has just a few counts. CDR3 coding DNA: TGTGCCAGTAGTATAGTCCGCCGCGGCTCCTACGAGCAGTACTTC. The encoded protein is CASSIVRRGSYEQYF. The V gene is TRBV19, the J gene TRBJ2-7; the D is unclear. Germline CDR1 reads LNHDA; CDR2 reads SQIVND (reference sequence). The CDR3 contains 15 residues. V was trimmed by 1 base and J by 0 bases, leaving 10 bases between them.

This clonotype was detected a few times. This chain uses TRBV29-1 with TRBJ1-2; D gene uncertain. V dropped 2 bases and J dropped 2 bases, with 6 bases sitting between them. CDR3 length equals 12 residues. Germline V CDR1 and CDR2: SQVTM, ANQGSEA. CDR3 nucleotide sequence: TGCAGCGTTGAACAGCAAAACTATGGCTACACCTTC. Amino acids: CSVEQQNYGYTF.

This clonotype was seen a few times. The CDR3: CASSLATGGFKPQHF. The CDR3 nucleotides read TGTGCCAGCAGTTTGGCGACAGGGGGGTTCAAGCCCCAGCATTTT. This chain uses TRBV28 with TRBJ1-5, with TRBD1 matching over 9 bases. Germline V gene lookup returns CDR1 MDHEN and CDR2 SYDVKM. CDR3 length equals 15 residues. V lost 3 bases and J lost 8; bases outside the gene matches: 8. Looking up the rest from reference TRBV28 and TRBJ1-5 gives the full variable domain: DVKVTQSSRYLVKRTGEKVFLECVQDMDHENMFWYRQDPGLGLRLIYFSYDVKMKEKGDIPEGYSVSREKKERFSLILESASTNQTSMYLCASSLATGGFKPQHFGDGTRLSIL.

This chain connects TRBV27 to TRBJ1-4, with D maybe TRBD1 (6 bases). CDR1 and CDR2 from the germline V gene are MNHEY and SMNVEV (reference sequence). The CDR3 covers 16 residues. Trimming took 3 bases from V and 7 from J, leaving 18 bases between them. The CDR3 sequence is CASSFAGAGIGEKLFF. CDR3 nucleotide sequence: TGTGCCAGCAGTTTCGCAGGGGCTGGAATAGGTGAAAAACTGTTTTTT.

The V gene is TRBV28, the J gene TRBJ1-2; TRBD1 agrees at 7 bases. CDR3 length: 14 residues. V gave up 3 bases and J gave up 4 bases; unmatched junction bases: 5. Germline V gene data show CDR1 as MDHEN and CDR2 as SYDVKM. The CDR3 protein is CASSLRDSLYGYTF. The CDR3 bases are TGTGCCAGCAGTTTGCGGGACAGTCTCTATGGCTACACCTTC.

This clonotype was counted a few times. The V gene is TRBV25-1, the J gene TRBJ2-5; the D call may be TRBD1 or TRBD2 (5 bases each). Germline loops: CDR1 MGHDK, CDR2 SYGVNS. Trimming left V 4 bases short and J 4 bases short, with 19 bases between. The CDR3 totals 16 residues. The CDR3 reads CASSVPGTPGRETQYF. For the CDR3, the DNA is TGTGCCAGCAGTGTCCCCGGGACCCCCGGGCGAGAGACCCAGTACTTC.

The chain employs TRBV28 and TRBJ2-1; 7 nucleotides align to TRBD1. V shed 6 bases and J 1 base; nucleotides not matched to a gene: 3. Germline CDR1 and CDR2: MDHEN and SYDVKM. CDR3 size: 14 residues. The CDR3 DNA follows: TGTGCCAGCAGAAGGGACAGTTCCTACAATGAGCAGTTCTTC. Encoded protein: CASRRDSSYNEQFF.

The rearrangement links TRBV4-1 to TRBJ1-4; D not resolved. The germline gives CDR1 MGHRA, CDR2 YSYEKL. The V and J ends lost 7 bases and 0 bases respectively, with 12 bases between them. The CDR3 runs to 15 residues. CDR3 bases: TGCGCCAGCACACCAAGGGAATCAACTAATGAAAAACTGTTTTTT. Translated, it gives CASTPRESTNEKLFF.

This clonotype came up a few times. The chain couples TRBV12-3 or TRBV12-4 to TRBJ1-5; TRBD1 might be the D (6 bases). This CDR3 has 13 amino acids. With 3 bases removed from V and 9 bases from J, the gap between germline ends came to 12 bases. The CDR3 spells CASSLDSIRPQHF. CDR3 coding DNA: TGTGCCAGCAGTTTGGACAGTATCCGGCCCCAGCATTTT.

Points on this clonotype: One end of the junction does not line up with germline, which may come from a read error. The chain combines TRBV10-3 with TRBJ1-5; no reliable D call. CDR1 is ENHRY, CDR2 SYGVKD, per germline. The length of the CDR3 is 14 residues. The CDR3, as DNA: TGTGTCATCAGTGAGGGAAGCAGCAATCAGCCCCAGCATTTT. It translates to CVISEGSSNQPQHF.

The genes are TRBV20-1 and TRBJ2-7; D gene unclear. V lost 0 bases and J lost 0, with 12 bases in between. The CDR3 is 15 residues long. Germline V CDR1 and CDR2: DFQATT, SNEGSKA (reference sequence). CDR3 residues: CSARDESASSYEQYF. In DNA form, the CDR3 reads TGCAGTGCTAGAGATGAGAGCGCCAGCTCCTACGAGCAGTACTTC.

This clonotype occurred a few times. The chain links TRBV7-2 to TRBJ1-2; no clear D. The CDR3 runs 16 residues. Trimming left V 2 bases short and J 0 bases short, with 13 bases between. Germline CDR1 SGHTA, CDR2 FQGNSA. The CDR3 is CASSLNSYNTNYGYTF. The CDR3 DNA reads TGTGCCAGCAGCTTAAACTCCTACAACACTAACTATGGCTACACCTTC.